This T cell receptor (beta chain) comes out of a study of blood T cell repertoires in COVID-19. Libraries were prepared by immunoSEQ multiplex PCR; TCRdb keeps only in-frame clonotypes and omits some of them. The repertoire holds about 32,000 clones, with approximately 93% as singletons. The CDR3 extends over 14 amino acids. V lost 0 bases, J lost 1 base, and 6 bases lay in between. CDR1 is LNHNV, CDR2 YYDKDF, per germline (reference sequence). This sequence was found in a male donor with active COVID-19. The rearrangement joins TRBV15 to TRBJ2-5; D not resolved. The sequencing sample was made of peripheral blood. The CDR3 loop is CATSRDRGQETQYF. CDR3 nucleotides: TGTGCCACCAGCAGAGATCGAGGCCAAGAGACCCAGTACTTC. Complete variable domain (other parts from reference TRBV15 and TRBJ2-5): DAMVIQNPRYQVTQFGKPVTLSCSQTLNHNVMYWYQQKSSQAPKLLFHYYDKDFNNEADTPDNFQSRRPNTSFCFLDIRSPGLGDTAMYLCATSRDRGQETQYFGPGTRLLVL.